The subject of this entry is one T cell receptor beta chain. These data belong to a study of T cell responses to AZD1222 COVID-19 vaccine. The method was immunoSEQ multiplex PCR; TCRdb's version includes in-frame clones alone and lacks a portion of them. The sample holds 140,000 or so clones, approximately 90% seen once. The germline CDR1 and CDR2 sequences are LGHNA and YNFKEQ. V dropped 4 bases and J dropped 4 bases, with 13 bases sitting between them. There are 15 residues in the CDR3. The sequence derives from an adult who received the AZD1222 COVID-19 vaccine. V gene TRBV4-2 combines with J gene TRBJ1-4; D uncertain. Sequences were derived from peripheral blood, sampled 28 days after the second AZD1222 dose. CDR3 protein: CASSPPGLDNEKLFF. DNA for the CDR3: TGTGCCAGCAGCCCCCCAGGCCTCGATAATGAAAAACTGTTTTTT.